The 22 T cell receptor beta chains given below trace back to one sample, sequenced in a study of CD8 T cells in Susac syndrome (dated by TCRdb to between 2018 and 2020). Libraries came from the immunoSEQ multiplex PCR assay. RNA was extracted using the RNeasy kit, and about 0.5 to 1 ug of the RNA was reverse transcribed with random hexamers. TCRdb reran the public reads through fastp at Q25 and MiXCR, keeping productive beta chains. Every distinct CDR3 protein forms one entry, paired with its most common genes and DNA. The sample data list around 150,000 distinct CDR3 sequences, and roughly 95% of these were observed just once. The ten largest clones represent 0.084% of the sample. Sequenced material: CD4+ T cells from PBMCs. The receptors were gathered from a human donor with Susac syndrome.

The CDR3 loop is CASTPPWRDNEQFF. The CDR3 DNA follows: TGTGCCAGCACCCCACCATGGAGGGACAATGAGCAGTTCTTC. The V call is TRBV7-9, the J call TRBJ2-1, with D maybe TRBD2 (6 bases). Trimming took off 7 bases at V and 5 bases at J, with 15 bases between the two ends. This CDR3 has 14 amino acids. CDR1 is SEHNR, CDR2 FQNEAQ, per germline (reference sequence).

The chain links TRBV7-9 to TRBJ2-7; TRBD1 is a possible D gene (6 bases). The CDR3 sequence is 13 residues long. Germline CDR1 and CDR2: SEHNR and FQNEAQ (reference sequence). V lost 3 bases and J 4 bases, leaving 10 bases between the germline ends. The CDR3 protein is CASSFLGAYEQYF. DNA of the CDR3: TGTGCCAGCAGCTTTCTGGGGGCTTACGAGCAGTACTTC.

The chain employs TRBV4-1 and TRBJ2-4; D gene ambiguous. Trimming stripped 0 bases from V and 0 bases from J, with 12 bases between. The V gene's germline CDR1 is MGHRA and CDR2 YSYEKL. The CDR3 runs to 17 residues. The CDR3 reads CASSQDRAALAKNIQYF. Written as DNA, the CDR3 is TGCGCCAGCAGCCAAGATCGGGCAGCTCTAGCCAAAAACATTCAGTACTTC.

The chain combines TRBV15 with TRBJ1-6; possibly TRBD1 for D (6 bases). The CDR3 loop spans 15 amino acids. Trimming stripped 0 bases from V and 13 bases from J, with 16 bases between. Germline CDR1 and CDR2: LNHNV and YYDKDF (reference sequence). The CDR3 DNA reads as TGTGCCACCAGCAGAGATCCAGGGGCAGCCTCCCCCCTCCACTTT. Encoded protein: CATSRDPGAASPLHF.

This rearrangement joins TRBV20-1 to TRBJ1-2, with 7 bases lining up with TRBD1. The V gene end was trimmed by 6 bases and the J gene end by 2 bases; junction bases not matched to a gene: 6. The CDR3 has 13 amino acids. Germline CDR1 is DFQATT and CDR2 is SNEGSKA (reference sequence). DNA for the CDR3: TGCAGTGCGCGGGACAGCCTAAACTATGGCTACACCTTC. Its translation is CSARDSLNYGYTF.

The V gene is TRBV12-3 or TRBV12-4, the J gene TRBJ2-1; either TRBD1 or TRBD2 may fit D (6 bases each). CDR3 length: 15 amino acids. The V gene lost 3 bases and the J gene lost 5 bases, with 14 bases spanning the gap. The CDR3, as DNA: TGTGCCAGCAGTTTGACCGGGGGCGAAGACAATGAGCAGTTCTTC. Encoded protein: CASSLTGGEDNEQFF.

The J gene is TRBJ2-1, the V gene TRBV15; perhaps D is TRBD1 or TRBD2 (6 bases each). This CDR3 spans 21 amino acids. The V gene lost 0 bases and the J gene lost 9 bases, with 33 bases spanning the gap. The germline V gene encodes CDR1 LNHNV and CDR2 YYDKDF (reference sequence). Here the CDR3 reads CATSRDRGERLMGIRLGEQFF. In DNA, the CDR3 is TGTGCCACCAGCAGAGATAGGGGGGAGAGGCTGATGGGAATTAGGCTAGGTGAGCAGTTCTTC.

The gene calls are TRBV18 and TRBJ2-1; TRBD2 matches 12 bases. There are 18 residues in the CDR3. CDR1 and CDR2 (germline): KGHSH, LQKENI. V trimming: 4 bases; J trimming: 6 bases; junction bases outside the gene matches: 13. The CDR3 protein is CASSHQTSGSLSLNEQFF. CDR3 DNA sequence: TGTGCCAGCTCACACCAGACTAGCGGGAGCCTTTCCCTCAATGAGCAGTTCTTC.

This chain connects TRBV2 to TRBJ2-7; D gene unclear. In germline, CDR1 is SNHLY, CDR2 FYNNEI. The CDR3 loop spans 12 amino acids. The V end lost 7 bases, the J end lost 4 bases, and 11 bases lay between the germline ends. The CDR3 DNA reads as TGTGCCAGCACAATTGACCATTACGAGCAGTACTTC. Protein product: CASTIDHYEQYF.

This rearrangement joins TRBV6-2 or TRBV6-3 to TRBJ2-5, with D perhaps TRBD1 (6 bases). Germline CDR1 MNHEY, CDR2 SVGEGT. The CDR3 is made up of 13 amino acids. The V gene lost 2 bases and the J gene lost 5 bases, with 9 bases spanning the gap. CDR3 in amino acids: CASSYTGLETQYF. CDR3 DNA: TGTGCCAGCAGTTACACAGGGCTGGAGACCCAGTACTTC.

The sample holds one count of this clonotype. The chain is built from TRBV11-1 and TRBJ2-3; D might be TRBD1 or TRBD2, each matching 5 bases. This CDR3 has 15 residues. Trimming removed 5 bases at V and 3 bases at J, with 15 bases between. Per germline, CDR1 SGHAT and CDR2 FQDESV (reference sequence). The chain's CDR3 is CASSPGTLRTDTQYF. DNA of the CDR3: TGTGCCAGCAGCCCCGGGACCCTGAGGACAGATACGCAGTATTTT.

The V gene is TRBV9, the J gene TRBJ2-1, with D perhaps matching TRBD2 (5 bases). The CDR3 has 14 amino acids. V dropped 1 base and J dropped 6 bases, with 11 bases sitting between them. In germline, CDR1 is SGDLS, CDR2 YYNGEE. The CDR3 here is CASSVSLATNEQFF. The CDR3 bases are TGTGCCAGCAGCGTATCCCTAGCCACCAATGAGCAGTTCTTC. The full variable domain, its missing parts supplied by reference TRBV9 and TRBJ2-1, is DSGVTQTPKHLITATGQRVTLRCSPRSGDLSVYWYQQSLDQGLQFLIQYYNGEERAKGNILERFSAQQFPDLHSELNLSSLELGDSALYFCASSVSLATNEQFFGPGTRLTVL.

The J gene is TRBJ2-3, the V gene TRBV19; TRBD2 matches 11 bases. The CDR3 runs to 16 residues. The ends lost 5 bases at V and 1 base at J; junction bases unmatched: 5. From germline, CDR1 is LNHDA and CDR2 SQIVND (reference sequence). In DNA, the CDR3 is TGTGCCAGTAGTCGACTAGCGGGGAGTCGCACAGATACGCAGTATTTT. It translates to CASSRLAGSRTDTQYF.

The CDR3 DNA follows: TGTGCCAGCAGCACACGTCCCCCAACCGGGGAGCTGTTTTTT. Its translation: CASSTRPPTGELFF. The V gene is TRBV9, the J gene TRBJ2-2; D is unclear. This CDR3 spans 14 amino acids. Trimming removed 4 bases at V and 5 bases at J, with 12 bases between. CDR1 is SGDLS, CDR2 YYNGEE, per germline.

The gene calls are TRBV20-1 and TRBJ2-5, with 8 nucleotides matching TRBD2. Trimming removed 1 base from V and 2 bases from J; junction bases left unmatched: 9. The CDR3 sequence is 16 residues long. CDR1 is DFQATT, CDR2 SNEGSKA, per germline (reference sequence). Here the CDR3 DNA reads TGCAGTGCTAGAGCCCTAGCGGGCGCTGAGCAAGAGACCCAGTACTTC. This translates into CSARALAGAEQETQYF.

The DNA of the CDR3 is TGTGCCAGCAGATCACCAGGGGGCACCTACAATGAGCAGTTCTTC. This encodes CASRSPGGTYNEQFF. This rearrangement joins TRBV12-3 or TRBV12-4 to TRBJ2-1, with 8 bases fitting TRBD1. Germline trimming cut 6 bases from V and 2 bases from J; bases unmatched to any gene: 6. CDR3 size: 15 residues.

This chain's CDR3 is CASSPSDMGRVYTGELFF. CDR3 bases: TGTGCCAGTAGTCCATCAGACATGGGGCGGGTTTACACCGGGGAGCTGTTTTTT. The rearrangement joins TRBV19 to TRBJ2-2, with D tentatively TRBD1 or TRBD2 (5 bases each). Germline CDR1 and CDR2: LNHDA and SQIVND (reference sequence). V was clipped by 5 bases and J by 3 bases, with 22 bases between them. The CDR3 loop spans 18 amino acids.

The chain carries TRBV5-1 and TRBJ1-1, with TRBD1 identical over 9 bases. Per germline, CDR1 SGHRS and CDR2 YFSETQ. This CDR3 is 15 amino acids long. V gave up 5 bases and J gave up 6 bases; unmatched junction bases: 11. The CDR3, as DNA: TGCGCCAGCAGTCCTCTTTCCGGGACAGGGTCTGAAGCTTTCTTT. Its protein product is CASSPLSGTGSEAFF. Using reference TRBV5-1 and TRBJ1-1 for the parts outside the CDR3, the full variable domain is KAGVTQTPRYLIKTRGQQVTLSCSPISGHRSVSWYQQTPGQGLQFLFEYFSETQRNKGNFPGRFSGRQFSNSRSEMNVSTLELGDSALYLCASSPLSGTGSEAFFGQGTRLTVV.

The genes are TRBV29-1 and TRBJ2-1, with 10 bases matching TRBD2. The germline V gene has CDR1 SQVTM and CDR2 ANQGSEA. The CDR3 runs 14 residues. J lost 7 bases, V lost 5 bases, and 8 bases had no gene match. CDR3 nucleotides: TGCAGCGTTCGGGGAAGGACTAGCGGTAATGAGCAGTTCTTC. This translates into CSVRGRTSGNEQFF.

This clonotype was picked up a small number of times. V gene TRBV6-1 combines with J gene TRBJ2-1; 12 nucleotides line up with TRBD2. V trimming: 4 bases; J trimming: 4 bases; junction bases outside the gene matches: 2. Germline V gives CDR1 MNHNS, CDR2 SASEGT. The CDR3 length is 15 residues. The chain's CDR3 is CASSATSGSYNEQFF. The CDR3 DNA reads as TGTGCCAGCAGTGCGACTAGCGGGAGTTACAATGAGCAGTTCTTC.

The gene calls are TRBV20-1 and TRBJ1-1; TRBD1 might be the D (5 bases). The CDR3 is 14 amino acids. The V and J ends lost 5 bases and 0 bases respectively, with 13 bases between them. Germline CDR1 and CDR2: DFQATT and SNEGSKA (reference sequence). In DNA, the CDR3 is TGCAGTGCTGTACAAGGGACGATGAACACTGAAGCTTTCTTT. Translated: CSAVQGTMNTEAFF.

The chain combines TRBV20-1 with TRBJ2-1; D may match TRBD1 or TRBD2 (5 bases each). V lost 3 bases to trimming and J lost 7 bases, with 16 bases between them. CDR1 DFQATT and CDR2 SNEGSKA come from the germline V gene (reference sequence). The CDR3 length is 14 residues. CDR3 sequence (DNA): TGCAGTGCTAGTAAAGGGACCGATGGGAATGAGCAGTTCTTC. It translates to CSASKGTDGNEQFF.